This T cell receptor (beta chain) was captured in a study of blood T cell repertoires in COVID-19. Looking at the study overall: Sources were T cells, B-cell-depleted T cells, or PBMCs; the material itself was cDNA or gDNA.

Germline CDR1 and CDR2: SGHVS and FNYEAQ. CDR3 length: 15 amino acids. V lost 4 bases to trimming and J lost 0 bases, with 9 bases between them. Assay used: immunoSEQ multiplex PCR; TCRdb lists only in-frame clones, some missing. The table records tens of thousands of clones, 70% to 90% of them present only once. The TCR was taken from a woman at least 80 years old with COVID-19, enrolled during active disease. Sequencing input: peripheral blood. The rearrangement links TRBV7-6 to TRBJ2-2, with a possible D match to TRBD1 (6 bases). Here the CDR3 reads CASSSRTANTGELFF. The CDR3, as DNA: TGTGCCAGCAGCTCTAGGACAGCGAACACCGGGGAGCTGTTTTTT. The full variable domain, rest sourced from reference TRBV7-6 and TRBJ2-2, is GAGVSQSPRYKVTKRGQDVALRCDPISGHVSLYWYRQALGQGPEFLTYFNYEAQQDKSGLPNDRFSAERPEGSISTLTIQRTEQRDSAMYRCASSSRTANTGELFFGEGSRLTVL.